This T cell receptor beta chain was captured by sequencing in a study of blood T cell repertoires in COVID-19. Across the whole study: From the United States, Italy and Spain came samples of acute and convalescent COVID-19. From T cells, B-cell-depleted T cells, or PBMCs came the material, which was cDNA or gDNA.

CDR1 is KGHDR and CDR2 is SFDVKD in the germline V gene. The V gene end was trimmed by 5 bases and the J gene end by 7 bases; junction bases not matched to a gene: 3. The CDR3 totals 12 residues. As processed by the authors: Amplification of reference gene primers was used by the study to estimate nucleated cell counts. The table came from immunoSEQ multiplex PCR; TCRdb's copy has only in-frame clones and leaves some out. V and J calls plus clone size are reproduced from that table; the DNA served to infer D and trimming. Of roughly 150,000 clones listed, 84% are singletons. The material sequenced was peripheral blood. The chain recombines TRBV24-1 with TRBJ1-2, with 7 positions matching TRBD1. The clonotype originates from a woman in her forties or fifties in a cohort sampled during active or convalescent COVID-19. The CDR3 sequence: CATSGTGRGYTF. The CDR3 DNA reads TGTGCCACCAGTGGGACAGGCCGTGGCTACACCTTC.